This T cell receptor (beta chain) was captured in a study of shared clonotypes between healthy human individuals. Positive CCR7 selection of CD45RO-negative cells yielded the naive CD8 cells, and terminally differentiated effector memory CD45RA+ cells were excluded. Profiling relied on immunoSEQ multiplex PCR, and the TCRdb table lists in-frame clones only, not all of them. The sample holds some 2 million clones; roughly 95% are singletons and the top ten take around 1.2%. The count of this clone is one. Trimming shortened V by 5 bases and J by 4 bases, and 20 bases separated the two germline ends. CDR1 is MNHEY and CDR2 is SMNVEV in the germline V gene (reference sequence). The CDR3 contains 16 residues.

The material sequenced was naive CD8+ T cells sorted from blood. This receptor was obtained from a man between 18 and 29 years old in good health. The V and J genes are TRBV27 and TRBJ1-2; perhaps TRBD1 as D (6 bases). The CDR3 is CASSRTPGAVPYGYTF. CDR3 coding DNA: TGTGCCAGCAGTCGGACTCCAGGGGCCGTCCCCTATGGCTACACCTTC.